The present T cell receptor beta chain was sequenced within a study of T cell responses to AZD1222 COVID-19 vaccine. Study-wide results and caveats: White British ancestry dominated among donors, who included more females, and clonal diversity was possibly underestimated. Spike-specific TCR breadth and depth grew following two AZD1222 doses. With dominance at 160-218 and 743-854, vaccine-associated CD4 TCRs spanned spike. Repertoire sampling was restricted to post-peak T cell response timepoints.

Trimming left V 3 bases short and J 8 bases short, with 10 bases between. The germline V gene has CDR1 SNHLY and CDR2 FYNNEI. The CDR3 has 13 amino acids. Measured with immunoSEQ multiplex PCR; TCRdb has only the in-frame clones, and not every one. Among 200,000 or so clones listed, over 70% were seen once. As for this clone: Its antigen remains unidentified.

The TCR sequence derives from an adult in good health. The sample here was peripheral blood, taken on day 0 of MenACWY control vaccination. The V and J genes are TRBV2 and TRBJ1-4; TRBD1 is a possible D gene (6 bases). The CDR3 region is CASSDVGGEKLFF. The CDR3, as DNA: TGTGCCAGCAGTGATGTGGGGGGCGAAAAACTGTTTTTT.